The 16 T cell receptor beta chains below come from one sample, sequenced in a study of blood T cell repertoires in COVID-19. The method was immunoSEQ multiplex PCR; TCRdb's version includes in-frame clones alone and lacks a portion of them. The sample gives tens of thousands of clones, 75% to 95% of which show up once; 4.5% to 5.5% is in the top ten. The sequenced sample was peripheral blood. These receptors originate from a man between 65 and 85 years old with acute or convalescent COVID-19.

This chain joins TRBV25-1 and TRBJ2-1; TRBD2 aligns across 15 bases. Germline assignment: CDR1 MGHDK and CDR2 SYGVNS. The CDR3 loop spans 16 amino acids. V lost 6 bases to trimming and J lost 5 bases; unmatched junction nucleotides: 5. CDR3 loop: CASSGTSGGLHNEQFF. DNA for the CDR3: TGTGCCAGCAGCGGGACTAGCGGGGGGCTACACAATGAGCAGTTCTTC.

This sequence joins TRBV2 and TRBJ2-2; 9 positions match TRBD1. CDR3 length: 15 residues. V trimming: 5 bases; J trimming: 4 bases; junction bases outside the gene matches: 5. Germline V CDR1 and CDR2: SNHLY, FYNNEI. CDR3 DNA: TGTGCCAGCAGTTCCGGGACAGGGAGCACCGGGGAGCTGTTTTTT. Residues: CASSSGTGSTGELFF.

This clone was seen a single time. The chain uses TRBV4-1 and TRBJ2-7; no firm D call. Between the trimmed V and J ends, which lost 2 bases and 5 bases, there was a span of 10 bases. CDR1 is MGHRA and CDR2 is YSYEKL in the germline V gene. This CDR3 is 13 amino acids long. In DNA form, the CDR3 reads TGCGCCAGCAGCCAAAGATCCGGAGACGAGCAGTACTTC. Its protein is CASSQRSGDEQYF.

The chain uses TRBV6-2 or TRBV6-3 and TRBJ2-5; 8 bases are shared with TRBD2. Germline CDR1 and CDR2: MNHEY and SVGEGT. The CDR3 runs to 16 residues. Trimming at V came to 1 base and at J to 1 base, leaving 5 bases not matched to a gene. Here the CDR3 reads CASSYFGRGVQETQYF. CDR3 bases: TGTGCCAGCAGTTACTTCGGGAGGGGGGTCCAAGAGACCCAGTACTTC.

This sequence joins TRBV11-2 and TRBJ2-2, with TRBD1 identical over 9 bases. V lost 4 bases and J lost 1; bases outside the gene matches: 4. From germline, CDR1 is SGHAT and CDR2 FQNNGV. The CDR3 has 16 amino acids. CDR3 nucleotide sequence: TGTGCCAGCAGCTCCACAGGGGGCTGGAACACCGGGGAGCTGTTTTTT. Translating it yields CASSSTGGWNTGELFF.

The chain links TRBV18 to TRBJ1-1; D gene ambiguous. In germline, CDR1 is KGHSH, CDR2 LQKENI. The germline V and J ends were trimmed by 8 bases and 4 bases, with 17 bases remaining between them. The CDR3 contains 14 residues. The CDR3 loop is CASTLNLDITEAFF. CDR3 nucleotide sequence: TGTGCCAGCACACTCAACTTAGACATCACTGAAGCTTTCTTT.

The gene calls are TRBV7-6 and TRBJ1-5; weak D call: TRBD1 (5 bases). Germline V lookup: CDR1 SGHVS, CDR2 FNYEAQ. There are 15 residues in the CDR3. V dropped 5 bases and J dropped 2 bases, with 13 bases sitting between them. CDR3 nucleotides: TGTGCCAGCAGCCCCGGCCGGGGGGGCAATCAGCCCCAGCATTTT. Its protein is CASSPGRGGNQPQHF.

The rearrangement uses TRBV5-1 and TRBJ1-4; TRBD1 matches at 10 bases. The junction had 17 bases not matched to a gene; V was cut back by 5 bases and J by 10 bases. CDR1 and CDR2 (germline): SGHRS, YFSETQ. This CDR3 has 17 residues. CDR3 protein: CASSPLSTGTGAGKLFF. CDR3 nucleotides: TGCGCCAGCAGTCCACTTTCTACCGGGACAGGGGCTGGAAAACTGTTTTTT.

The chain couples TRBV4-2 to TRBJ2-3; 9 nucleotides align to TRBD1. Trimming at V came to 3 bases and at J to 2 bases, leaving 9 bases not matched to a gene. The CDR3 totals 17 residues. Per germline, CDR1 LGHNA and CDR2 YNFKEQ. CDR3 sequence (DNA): TGTGCCAGCAGCCACAGAACCGGGACAGGGAACACAGATACGCAGTATTTT. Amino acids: CASSHRTGTGNTDTQYF.

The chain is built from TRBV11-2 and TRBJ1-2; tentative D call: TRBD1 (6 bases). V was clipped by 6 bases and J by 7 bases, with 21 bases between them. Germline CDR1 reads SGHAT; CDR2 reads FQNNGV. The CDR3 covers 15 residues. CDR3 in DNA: TGTGCCAGCAGAAAGCCCGGGGGGCCTCCCGGTGGCTACACCTTC. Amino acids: CASRKPGGPPGGYTF.

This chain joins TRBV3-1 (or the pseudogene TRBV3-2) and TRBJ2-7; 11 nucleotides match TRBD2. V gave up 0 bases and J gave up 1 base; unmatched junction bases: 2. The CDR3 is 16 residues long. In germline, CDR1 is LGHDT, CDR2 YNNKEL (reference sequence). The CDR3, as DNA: TGTGCCAGCAGCCAAGATGGGACTAGCGGATCCTACGAGCAGTACTTC. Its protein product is CASSQDGTSGSYEQYF.

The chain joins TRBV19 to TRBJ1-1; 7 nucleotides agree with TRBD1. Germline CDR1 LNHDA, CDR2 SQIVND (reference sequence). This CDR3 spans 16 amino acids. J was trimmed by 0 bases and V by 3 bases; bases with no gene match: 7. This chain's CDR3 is CASSMGMTGLNTEAFF. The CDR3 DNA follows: TGTGCCAGTAGTATGGGAATGACAGGGCTGAACACTGAAGCTTTCTTT.

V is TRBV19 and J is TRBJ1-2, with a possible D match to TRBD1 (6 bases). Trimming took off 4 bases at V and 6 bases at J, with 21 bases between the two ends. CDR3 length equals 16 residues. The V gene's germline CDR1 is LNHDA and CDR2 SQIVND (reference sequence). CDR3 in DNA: TGTGCCAGTAGTACCATCACTGCGCAGGGGAGCCATGGCTACACCTTC. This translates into CASSTITAQGSHGYTF.

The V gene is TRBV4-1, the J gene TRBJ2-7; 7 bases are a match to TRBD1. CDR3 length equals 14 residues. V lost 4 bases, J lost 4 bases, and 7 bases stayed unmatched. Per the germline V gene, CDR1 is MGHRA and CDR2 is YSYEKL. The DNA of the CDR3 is TGCGCCAGCAGCCCTGCAGGGGGTCTTTACGAGCAGTACTTC. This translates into CASSPAGGLYEQYF.

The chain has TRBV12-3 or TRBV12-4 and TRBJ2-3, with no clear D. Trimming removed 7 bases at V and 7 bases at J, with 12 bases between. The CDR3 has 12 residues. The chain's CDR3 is CASKPLQNTQYF. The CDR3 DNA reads TGTGCCAGCAAGCCCTTGCAAAATACGCAGTATTTT.

CDR3 sequence reads: CASSSDRGPGDTQYF. The DNA for the CDR3 is TGTGCCAGCAGCTCGGACAGGGGGCCAGGAGATACGCAGTATTTT. V is TRBV7-3 and J is TRBJ2-3, with 11 bases aligning to TRBD1. J was trimmed by 5 bases and V by 4 bases; bases with no gene match: 5. Germline lookup yields CDR1 SGHTA and CDR2 FQGTGA. The CDR3 spans 15 residues.